The clone carrying this T cell receptor beta chain was observed a single time. This sample stems from a study of cytomegalovirus exposure and HLA in healthy donors. The primer mix had 60 Vbeta and 13 Jbeta primers. The data were produced by immunoSEQ multiplex PCR, yet TCRdb's version contains in-frame clones alone and is incomplete. Altogether 150,000 to 200,000 clones are present, more than 60% being singletons, with the ten largest covering 10%. The germline V gene has CDR1 LNHDA and CDR2 SQIVND (reference sequence). CDR3 size: 13 residues. V was cut by 4 bases and J by 7 bases, with 13 bases left in between.

This receptor was taken from a man aged 25-45 years in good health and CMV-seropositive. Source material: PBMCs. The V call is TRBV19, the J call TRBJ1-2; no clear D gene. CDR3 in DNA: TGTGCCAGTAGTACCGTGGGTTCAGGTGGCTACACCTTC. This translates into CASSTVGSGGYTF. Full variable domain (outside the CDR3, taken from reference TRBV19 and TRBJ1-2): DGGITQSPKYLFRKEGQNVTLSCEQNLNHDAMYWYRQDPGQGLRLIYYSQIVNDFQKGDIAEGYSVSREKKESFPLTVTSAQKNPTAFYLCASSTVGSGGYTFGSGTRLTVV.